One sample yielded the 8 T cell receptor beta chains listed below, sequenced in a study of T cells after yellow fever vaccination. In TCRdb, the 5' RACE reads were re-called with MiXCR into one record per CDR3 protein. The repertoire holds about 69,000 distinct CDR3 sequences, with roughly 6% as singletons. Source: CD4+ T cells sorted from PBMCs, taken more than 13 days after the first yellow fever vaccination. The receptors were gathered from a young man who received the YFV17D yellow fever vaccine.

This clonotype was detected many times. V usage is TRBV2 and J usage is TRBJ2-5; 11 bases align to TRBD2. The CDR3 runs 15 residues. Unmatched junction bases numbered 8, after V lost 6 bases and J lost 5 bases. Germline loops: CDR1 SNHLY, CDR2 FYNNEI. The CDR3 DNA reads as TGTGCCAGCAGCAGGGATAGCGGGGGGGCGGAGACCCAGTACTTC. Translation: CASSRDSGGAETQYF.

This clonotype was seen repeatedly, ten times or more. V and J are TRBV28 and TRBJ1-2; D is uncertain. The germline CDR1 and CDR2 sequences are MDHEN and SYDVKM. The CDR3 sequence is 12 residues long. With 3 bases removed from V and 8 bases from J, the gap between germline ends came to 10 bases. In nucleotides, the CDR3 is TGTGCCAGCAGTTTGGCCCTTTCCGGCTACACCTTC. It specifies CASSLALSGYTF.

This clonotype has a count of ten or more. The chain couples TRBV20-1 to TRBJ1-5; no reliable D call. Germline V gives CDR1 DFQATT, CDR2 SNEGSKA (reference sequence). This CDR3 is built from 14 residues. V lost 0 bases and J 7 bases, leaving 13 bases between the germline ends. CDR3: CSAREPKGGQPQHF. CDR3 in DNA: TGCAGTGCTAGAGAGCCAAAGGGAGGCCAGCCCCAGCATTTT.

The sample holds many counts of this clonotype. J is TRBJ2-3 and V is TRBV5-1; 12 nucleotides match TRBD2. The ends lost 0 bases at V and 7 bases at J; junction bases unmatched: 9. The CDR3 totals 17 residues. Looked up from germline, CDR1 is SGHRS and CDR2 is YFSETQ. The CDR3 DNA reads as TGCGCCAGCAGCTTGGAGACTAGCGGGGGCCCGGGGCATACGCAGTATTTT. Its translation: CASSLETSGGPGHTQYF. The full variable domain, rest sourced from reference TRBV5-1 and TRBJ2-3, is KAGVTQTPRYLIKTRGQQVTLSCSPISGHRSVSWYQQTPGQGLQFLFEYFSETQRNKGNFPGRFSGRQFSNSRSEMNVSTLELGDSALYLCASSLETSGGPGHTQYFGPGTRLTVL.

Ten or more counts support this clonotype. V gene TRBV12-3 or TRBV12-4 combines with J gene TRBJ1-2; D call uncertain. CDR3 length equals 12 residues. Between the trimmed V and J ends, which lost 3 bases and 1 base, there was a span of 3 bases. The CDR3 protein is CASSFGNYGYTF. The CDR3 DNA is TGTGCCAGCAGTTTTGGTAACTATGGCTACACCTTC.

This clonotype was found many times. V is TRBV11-2 and J is TRBJ1-1; D is possibly TRBD1 (5 bases). V dropped 5 bases and J dropped 9 bases, with 13 bases sitting between them. The CDR3 consists of 12 residues. Looked up from germline, CDR1 is SGHAT and CDR2 is FQNNGV. CDR3 region: CASSRPSGKAFF. CDR3 sequence (DNA): TGTGCCAGCAGCCGCCCCTCAGGGAAAGCTTTCTTT.

Many counts were recorded for this clonotype. This rearrangement joins TRBV2 to TRBJ2-3; tentatively, D is TRBD2 (6 bases). Deletions cut 11 bases from V and 4 bases from J, with 16 bases between. CDR1 and CDR2 (germline): SNHLY, FYNNEI. The CDR3 runs to 13 residues. CDR3 sequence: CALSLERADTQYF. Written as DNA, the CDR3 is TGTGCCCTTAGCCTTGAGCGGGCAGATACGCAGTATTTT. The variable domain in full, completed from reference TRBV2 and TRBJ2-3, reads EPEVTQTPSHQVTQMGQEVILRCVPISNHLYFYWYRQILGQKVEFLVSFYNNEISEKSEIFDDQFSVERPDGSNFTLKIRSTKLEDSAMYFCALSLERADTQYFGPGTRLTVL.

J is TRBJ1-2 and V is TRBV18; possibly TRBD1 for D (5 bases). The germline V and J ends were trimmed by 4 bases and 4 bases, with 19 bases remaining between them. Looked up from germline, CDR1 is KGHSH and CDR2 is LQKENI. The CDR3 is 16 amino acids. The CDR3 DNA is TGTGCCAGCTCACACTCCAGGACACGTCTTGGCTATGGCTACACCTTC. Translated, it gives CASSHSRTRLGYGYTF.